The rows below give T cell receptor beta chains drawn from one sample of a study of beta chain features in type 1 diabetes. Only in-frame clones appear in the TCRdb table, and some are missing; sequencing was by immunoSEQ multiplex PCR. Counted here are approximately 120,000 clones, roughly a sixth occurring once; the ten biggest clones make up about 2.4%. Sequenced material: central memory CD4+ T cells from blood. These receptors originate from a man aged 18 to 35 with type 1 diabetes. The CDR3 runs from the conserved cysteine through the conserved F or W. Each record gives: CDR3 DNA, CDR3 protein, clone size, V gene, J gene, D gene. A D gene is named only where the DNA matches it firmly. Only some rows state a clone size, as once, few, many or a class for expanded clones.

TGTGCCAGCAGCTTAAAAGGGACTAGCGGGAACGATGAGCAGTTCTTC	CASSLKGTSGNDEQFF	-	TRBV7-9	TRBJ2-1	TRBD2
TGTGCCAGCAGCTTAGTTGGACAGGGGATAGGGGAAAAACTGTTTTTT	CASSLVGQGIGEKLFF	-	TRBV7-2	TRBJ1-4	TRBD1
TGCGCCAGCAGCTTGGACAGCAAAGCCTACGAGCAGTACTTC	CASSLDSKAYEQYF	few	TRBV5-1	TRBJ2-7	-
TGTGCCAGCAGCCAACATTCACAGGGATCGGGTGTTGATGAGCAGTTCTTC	CASSQHSQGSGVDEQFF	-	TRBV14	TRBJ2-1	-
TGCAGCGTTGCCAGGACAGGGACTCATGGCTACACCTTC	CSVARTGTHGYTF	-	TRBV29-1	TRBJ1-2	TRBD1
TGTGCCAGCTCACCGGGACAGGGGTCCCGGAACACCATATATTTT	CASSPGQGSRNTIYF	-	TRBV18	TRBJ1-3	TRBD1
TGTGCCAGCACCCAAACGCTCAGTGATCAGCCCCAGCATTTT	CASTQTLSDQPQHF	once	TRBV28	TRBJ1-5	-
TGTGCCTGGAGACGGGACAGGACTCGCTCTGGGGCCAACGTCCTGACTTTC	CAWRRDRTRSGANVLTF	many	TRBV30	TRBJ2-6	TRBD1
TGTGCCAGCTCACCACCGGGACTAGCGGGGGAGAACACAGATACGCAGTATTTT	CASSPPGLAGENTDTQYF	-	TRBV18	TRBJ2-3	TRBD2
TGTGCCAGCTCACCATCCTCTCTGGGGTTATCCTACGAGCAGTACTTC	CASSPSSLGLSYEQYF	-	TRBV18	TRBJ2-7	-
TGTGCCAGCAGTTTACATGGGCGGGAGTTCGATGAGCAGTTCTTC	CASSLHGREFDEQFF	-	TRBV6-5	TRBJ2-1	TRBD2
TGTGCCAGCAGTTACTCCCCGACAGGGGCCCAAGAGACCCAGTACTTC	CASSYSPTGAQETQYF	few	TRBV6-5	TRBJ2-5	TRBD1
TGTGCCAGCAGCCGGGCGGGCCAGAGCTACGAGCAGTACTTC	CASSRAGQSYEQYF	few	TRBV6-6	TRBJ2-7	-
TGTGCCAGCGGAATGGTGGGGACAGGGGTTTATGAGCAGTTCTTC	CASGMVGTGVYEQFF	-	TRBV7-6	TRBJ2-1	TRBD1
TGTGCCAGCAGCTTATCATCCCTAAACTTATACGAGCAGTACTTC	CASSLSSLNLYEQYF	-	TRBV7-2	TRBJ2-7	-
TGTGCCAGCAGCTTCTCGAGCTCCTACGAGCAGTACTTC	CASSFSSSYEQYF	-	TRBV7-2	TRBJ2-7	-
TGTGCCAGCAGCTTAGGGACGAGGGACGAGCAGTACTTC	CASSLGTRDEQYF	-	TRBV7-2	TRBJ2-7	-
TGTGCCAGCAGTCAGGGTTTCGACGAGCAGTACTTC	CASSQGFDEQYF	-	TRBV5-4	TRBJ2-7	-
TGCGCCAGCAGCCATCAGCTAACGAACACCGGGGAGCTGTTTTTT	CASSHQLTNTGELFF	-	TRBV4-3	TRBJ2-2	-
TGTGCCAGCAGCTTCGGCCTGGACACTGAAGCTTTCTTT	CASSFGLDTEAFF	-	TRBV5-4	TRBJ1-1	-
TGTGCCAGCAAAAAGGGCTTGTCGGGGCAGGCCCAGTACTTC	CASKKGLSGQAQYF	-	TRBV6-5	TRBJ2-5	-
TGTGCCAGCAGCGCCTCAGGGGTCCAAGAGACCCAGTACTTC	CASSASGVQETQYF	-	TRBV9	TRBJ2-5	-
TGTGCCTGGAGTAGAAAGGGACTAGCGGACAATGAGCAGTTCTTC	CAWSRKGLADNEQFF	few	TRBV30	TRBJ2-1	TRBD2
TGTGCCACCAGCTCCTTCCGGGGACAGGGAGAAAAACTGTTTTTT	CATSSFRGQGEKLFF	-	TRBV15	TRBJ1-4	TRBD1
TGCGCCAGCAGCCAAGCCTTCGACAGAGGTAACCCCTACGAGCAGTACTTC	CASSQAFDRGNPYEQYF	-	TRBV4-3	TRBJ2-7	-
TGTGCCAGCAGTGAATTGCGCGGGAAGGGTACAGATACGCAGTATTTT	CASSELRGKGTDTQYF	-	TRBV2	TRBJ2-3	-
TGTGCCAGCAGCTTAACAGGGGACACTGAAGCTTTCTTT	CASSLTGDTEAFF	-	TRBV7-9	TRBJ1-1	TRBD1
TGTGCCAGCAGCTTCAGGACAGCGAACACCGGGGAGCTGTTTTTT	CASSFRTANTGELFF	few	TRBV7-2	TRBJ2-2	-
TGTGCCAGCAGCTCCAGGGATACGCAGTTCTTC	CASSSRDTQFF	-	TRBV2	TRBJ2-1	-
TGCAGCGTTGAGGGACAGGGGGCATGGGGCTACACCTTC	CSVEGQGAWGYTF	few	TRBV29-1	TRBJ1-2	TRBD1
TGTGCCAGCAGTTCAGGGGACAATAATGAAAAACTGTTTTTT	CASSSGDNNEKLFF	-	TRBV28	TRBJ1-4	-
TGTGCCAGTAGTATACCAGGGGACTATGGCTACACCTTC	CASSIPGDYGYTF	few	TRBV19	TRBJ1-2	-
TGTGCCACCAGCAGAGATCGGTCAGGGGTGACCGGGGAGCTGTTTTTT	CATSRDRSGVTGELFF	medium-sized	TRBV15	TRBJ2-2	-
TGTGCCAGTAAAGCGGGCTACAATGAGCAGTTCTTC	CASKAGYNEQFF	few	TRBV19	TRBJ2-1	-
TGTGCCAGCAGCTTAGGGACAGGGGGCTACAATGAGCAGTTCTTC	CASSLGTGGYNEQFF	few	TRBV13	TRBJ2-1	TRBD1
TGTGCCAGCAGCGTCACAGAAGAGACCCAGTACTTC	CASSVTEETQYF	-	TRBV7-2	TRBJ2-5	-
TGTGCCAGCAGTGGGTTTTGGGACAGGGGGATTAATGAGCAGTTCTTC	CASSGFWDRGINEQFF	many	TRBV25-1	TRBJ2-1	TRBD1
TGTGCCAGCTCACCGGAGCGTTCCATGGGGAATGAGCAGTTCTTC	CASSPERSMGNEQFF	-	TRBV18	TRBJ2-1	-
TGTGCCAGCAGCTCGGGGACGGCGATGAACACTGAAGCTTTCTTT	CASSSGTAMNTEAFF	few	TRBV7-9	TRBJ1-1	-